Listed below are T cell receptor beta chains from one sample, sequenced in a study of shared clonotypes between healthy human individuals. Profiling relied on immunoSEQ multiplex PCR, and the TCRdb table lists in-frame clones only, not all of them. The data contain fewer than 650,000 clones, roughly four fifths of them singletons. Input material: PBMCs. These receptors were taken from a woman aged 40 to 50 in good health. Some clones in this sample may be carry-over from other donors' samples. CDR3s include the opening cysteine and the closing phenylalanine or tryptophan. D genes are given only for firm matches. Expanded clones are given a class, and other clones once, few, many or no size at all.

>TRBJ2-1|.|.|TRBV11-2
CASSDRYPNEQFF
TGTGCCAGCAGCGACCGTTACCCAAATGAGCAGTTCTTC
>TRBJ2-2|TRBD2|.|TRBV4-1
CASRPGTSGTGELFF
TGCGCCAGCAGACCCGGGACTAGCGGCACCGGGGAGCTGTTTTTT
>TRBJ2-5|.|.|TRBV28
CASNRGGQETQYF
TGTGCCAGCAATAGGGGCGGGCAAGAGACCCAGTACTTC
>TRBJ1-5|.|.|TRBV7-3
CASNLLWGQPQHF
TGTGCCAGCAACCTTCTCTGGGGACAGCCCCAGCATTTT
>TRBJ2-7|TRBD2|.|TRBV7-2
CASSLVATSGRYEQYF
TGTGCCAGCAGCTTAGTCGCGACTAGCGGGAGATATGAGCAGTACTTC
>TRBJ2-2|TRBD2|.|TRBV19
CATRTSRGTGELFF
TGTGCCACTCGGACTAGCCGGGGCACCGGGGAGCTGTTTTTT
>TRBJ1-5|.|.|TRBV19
CASSILQPEGGGQPQHF
TGTGCCAGTAGTATACTCCAGCCGGAGGGGGGGGGTCAGCCCCAGCATTTT
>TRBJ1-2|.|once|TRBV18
CASSPVLGGDDGYTF
TGTGCCAGCTCACCAGTTTTGGGGGGCGATGATGGCTACACCTTC
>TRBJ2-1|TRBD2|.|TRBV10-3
CAIRRTSARVRYNEQFF
TGTGCCATCAGACGGACTAGCGCCAGGGTTCGCTACAATGAGCAGTTCTTC
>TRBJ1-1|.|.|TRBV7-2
CASSLARGRVAFF
TGTGCCAGCAGCTTAGCTCGGGGGCGCGTCGCTTTCTTT
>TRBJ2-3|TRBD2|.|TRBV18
CASSPERDDTQYF
TGTGCCAGCTCACCAGAGCGGGATGATACGCAGTATTTT
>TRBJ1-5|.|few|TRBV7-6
CASSLGGDQPQHF
TGTGCCAGCAGCTTAGGGGGTGATCAGCCCCAGCATTTT
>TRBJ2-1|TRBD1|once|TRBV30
CAWEPGQGAKFF
TGTGCCTGGGAACCCGGGCAGGGGGCGAAGTTCTTC
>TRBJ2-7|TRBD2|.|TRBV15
CATSKGTSGYEQYF
TGTGCCACAAGCAAGGGGACTAGCGGTTACGAGCAGTACTTC
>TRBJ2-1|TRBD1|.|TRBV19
CASSIAQGAYNEQFF
TGTGCCAGTAGTATAGCCCAGGGGGCGTACAATGAGCAGTTCTTC
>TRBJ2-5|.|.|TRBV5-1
CASSPAGTPQETQYF
TGCGCCAGCAGCCCAGCCGGGACCCCCCAAGAGACCCAGTACTTC
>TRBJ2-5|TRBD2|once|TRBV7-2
CASSTILAGGEETQYF
TGTGCCAGCAGCACCATACTAGCGGGAGGGGAAGAGACCCAGTACTTC
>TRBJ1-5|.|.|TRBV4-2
CASSLVGGGLTSNQPQHF
TGTGCCAGCAGCTTGGTAGGAGGGGGACTTACGAGCAATCAGCCCCAGCATTTT
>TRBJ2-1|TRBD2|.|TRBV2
CASNSGTSGRNEQFF
TGTGCCAGCAATTCCGGGACTAGCGGGAGGAATGAGCAGTTCTTC
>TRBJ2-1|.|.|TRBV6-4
CASSDSTENSYNEQFF
TGTGCCAGCAGTGACTCAACAGAGAACTCCTACAATGAGCAGTTCTTC
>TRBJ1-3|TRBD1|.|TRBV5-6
CASQGQATSGNTIYF
TGTGCCAGCCAGGGACAGGCGACCTCTGGAAACACCATATATTTT
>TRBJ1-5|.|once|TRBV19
CASSRGGSSNQPQHF
TGTGCCAGTAGCCGAGGCGGATCTAGCAATCAGCCCCAGCATTTT
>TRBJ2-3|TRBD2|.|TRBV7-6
CASSLAGGSPDTQYF
TGTGCCAGCAGCTTAGCGGGAGGGAGCCCAGATACGCAGTATTTT
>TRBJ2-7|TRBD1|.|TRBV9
CASSPRGTGGVEQYF
TGTGCCAGCAGCCCGCGTGGGACAGGGGGCGTGGAGCAGTACTTC
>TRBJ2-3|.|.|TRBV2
CASRKLGQTTDTQYF
TGTGCCAGCCGGAAGCTGGGTCAGACCACAGATACGCAGTATTTT
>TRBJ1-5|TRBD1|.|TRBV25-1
CASGAQGRNQPQHF
TGTGCCAGCGGTGCACAGGGGCGCAATCAGCCCCAGCATTTT
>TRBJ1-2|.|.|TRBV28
CASSPFEYPYGYTF
TGTGCCAGCAGTCCCTTTGAGTATCCCTATGGCTACACCTTC
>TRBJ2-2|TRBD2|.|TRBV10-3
CATSGISTGELFF
TGTGCCACCAGCGGGATCAGCACCGGGGAGCTGTTTTTT
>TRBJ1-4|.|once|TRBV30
CAWSDQGPPEGKLFF
TGTGCCTGGAGTGATCAGGGACCGCCTGAGGGAAAACTGTTTTTT
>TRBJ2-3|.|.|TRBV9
CASSTGPSSSTDTQYF
TGTGCCAGCAGCACCGGACCATCCTCTAGCACAGATACGCAGTATTTT
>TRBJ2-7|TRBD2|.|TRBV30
CASNRLAGGYEQYF
TGTGCCAGCAACAGACTAGCGGGAGGCTACGAGCAGTACTTC
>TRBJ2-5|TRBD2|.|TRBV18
CASSPISLSGSGETQYF
TGTGCCAGCTCACCCATCTCTCTTAGCGGGAGCGGAGAGACCCAGTACTTC
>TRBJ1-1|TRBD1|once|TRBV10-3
CAIRDRGLTEAFF
TGTGCCATCAGGGACAGGGGTTTGACTGAAGCTTTCTTT
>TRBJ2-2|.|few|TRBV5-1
CASSSDTGRVANTGELFF
TGCGCCAGCAGCTCGGATACAGGTAGAGTGGCGAACACCGGGGAGCTGTTTTTT
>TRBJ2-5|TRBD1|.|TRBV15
CATSRDWTGNQETQYF
TGTGCCACCAGCAGAGATTGGACAGGTAATCAAGAGACCCAGTACTTC
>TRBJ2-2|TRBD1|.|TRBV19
CASRTQGADTGELFF
TGTGCCAGTAGGACCCAGGGGGCGGACACCGGGGAGCTGTTTTTT
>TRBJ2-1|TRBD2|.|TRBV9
CASSVSTSWGGEQFF
TGTGCCAGCAGCGTGTCGACTAGCTGGGGCGGTGAGCAGTTCTTC
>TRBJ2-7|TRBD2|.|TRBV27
CASSLGLAGSYEQYF
TGTGCCAGCAGCTTGGGCCTAGCGGGGTCCTACGAGCAGTACTTC
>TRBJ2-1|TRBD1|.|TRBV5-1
CASSQIAQGNNEQFF
TGCGCCAGCAGCCAAATCGCACAGGGGAACAATGAGCAGTTCTTC
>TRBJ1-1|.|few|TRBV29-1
CSGWGPGMNTEAFF
TGCAGTGGGTGGGGGCCAGGGATGAACACTGAAGCTTTCTTT
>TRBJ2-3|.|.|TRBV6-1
CASSAPSAQRADTQYF
TGTGCCAGCAGTGCCCCCAGCGCCCAGCGGGCAGATACGCAGTATTTT
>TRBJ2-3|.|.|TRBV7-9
CASLGSDTQYF
TGTGCCAGCCTAGGGTCAGATACGCAGTATTTT
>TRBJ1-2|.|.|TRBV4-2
CASSPLEGGYTF
TGTGCCAGCAGCCCCTTGGAGGGGGGCTACACCTTC